The clone carrying this T cell receptor (beta chain) was picked up one time. No antigen is known for it. PCR involved 60 Vbeta and 13 Jbeta primers. Using immunoSEQ multiplex PCR, the repertoire was profiled, and TCRdb retains in-frame clones only, with some absent. Of around 130,000 clones listed, approximately 80% are singletons. The data derive from a study of cytomegalovirus exposure and HLA in healthy donors. The study, taken as a whole, reports: Immune exposure information available was restricted to CMV serostatus. Across donors, sequencing depth was assumed by presence/absence analyses to be roughly uniform.

The TCR sequence derives from a woman aged 18-29 years in good health and CMV-seropositive. Sequencing was performed on PBMCs.

For the CDR3, the DNA is TGTGCCAGCAGCTTTGGCCAGGAGACCCAGTACTTC. Its protein is CASSFGQETQYF. The chain joins TRBV7-8 to TRBJ2-5; D is uncertain. V lost 3 bases and J lost 5, with 7 bases in between. The CDR3 sequence is 12 residues long. Germline loops: CDR1 SGHVS, CDR2 FQNEAQ.